Only a few counts were recorded for the clone carrying this T cell receptor beta chain. As yet, its antigen is unknown. These data belong to a study of T-cell memory formation after mild COVID-19. Turning to the study itself: Among the donors, TCR clusters were largely specific to each donor.

Broader study findings: Largely, contracting CD4+ clones fell within CM and EM, and contracting CD8+ clones within EMRA. There were some responding clones in pre-infection memory, which suggested that cross-reactive memory had joined. Clones that contracted from day 15 to 85 had balanced CD4/CD8; later expanders were CD4+ biased.

From germline, CDR1 is SGHTA and CDR2 FQGNSA. CDR3 size: 13 residues. V shed 6 bases and J shed 5 bases, with 11 bases lying between them. One entry per CDR3 protein results from TCRdb running MiXCR on the 5' RACE reads. The sample holds 150,000 to 200,000 distinct CDR3 sequences, more than 9% seen once. The chain has TRBV7-2 and TRBJ2-1; D is uncertain. What was sequenced was PBMCs or a T cell subset sorted from them (not recorded which). The sequence was collected from a man between 18 and 35 years old who had mild COVID-19 (a few samples of this study predate the infection). Cell type and time point are not known. The CDR3 DNA reads TGTGCCAGCAGGGTTGCTGCAGACAATGAGCAGTTCTTC. It yields the protein CASRVAADNEQFF.